The 31 T cell receptor beta chains below all came from one sample that was sequenced in a study of cytomegalovirus exposure and HLA in healthy donors. PCR used 60 Vbeta primers and 13 Jbeta primers. Generated by immunoSEQ multiplex PCR, the TCRdb table keeps only in-frame clones and is missing some. The specimen's table records approximately 180,000 clones. Sequenced sample: PBMCs. All receptors come from a man aged 30 to 39 in good health and CMV-seronegative.

The chain links TRBV2 to TRBJ1-1; D unclear. There are 11 residues in the CDR3. Germline values: CDR1 SNHLY, CDR2 FYNNEI. Trimming removed 8 bases at V and 3 bases at J, with 7 bases between. For the CDR3, the DNA is TGTGCCAGCGGTCGGGACACTGAAGCTTTCTTT. It codes for CASGRDTEAFF.

This chain uses TRBV19 with TRBJ2-7; TRBD2 aligns across 10 bases. CDR3 length: 15 residues. The ends lost 8 bases at V and 6 bases at J; junction bases unmatched: 13. Germline V gene sequence: CDR1 LNHDA, CDR2 SQIVND (reference sequence). Written as DNA, the CDR3 is TGTGCCAGTCGAGAAGCGGGAGGGCCTCCTTCCGAGCAGTACTTC. It encodes CASREAGGPPSEQYF.

CDR3 region: CASSLEQGFYNEQFF. The DNA of the CDR3 is TGCGCCAGCAGCTTGGAACAGGGTTTTTACAATGAGCAGTTCTTC. The chain employs TRBV5-1 and TRBJ2-1; tentative D call: TRBD1 (6 bases). There are 15 residues in the CDR3. CDR1 SGHRS and CDR2 YFSETQ come from the germline V gene. V lost 0 bases and J 4 bases, leaving 11 bases between the germline ends.

As concerns this clone: Other DNA sequences in this sample translate to the same CDR3. The V and J genes are TRBV7-8 and TRBJ2-1; TRBD2 is a possible D gene (6 bases). The CDR3 totals 15 residues. The germline V gene encodes CDR1 SGHVS and CDR2 FQNEAQ. V lost 6 bases to trimming and J lost 1 base, with 13 bases between them. The CDR3 DNA sequence: TGTGCCAGCAGTCGACTAGAGAATTCCTACAATGAGCAGTTCTTC. As protein: CASSRLENSYNEQFF.

CDR3 sequence: CASSFTVTGYTF. As DNA, the CDR3 is TGTGCCAGCAGTTTCACGGTTACGGGCTACACCTTC. This chain uses TRBV28 with TRBJ1-2; no firm D call. This CDR3 is 12 amino acids long. Germline lookup yields CDR1 MDHEN and CDR2 SYDVKM. With 3 bases removed from V and 8 bases from J, the gap between germline ends came to 10 bases.

The rearrangement links TRBV6-6 to TRBJ2-1; 8 bases fit TRBD2. This CDR3 has 14 residues. CDR1 is MNHNY, CDR2 SVGAGI, per germline (reference sequence). V was clipped by 10 bases and J by 4 bases; unmatched bases: 9. In DNA form, the CDR3 reads TGTGCCATCTCGAGCGGGAGTACTTACAATGAGCAGTTCTTC. Translated, it gives CAISSGSTYNEQFF.

The chain combines TRBV6-5 with TRBJ1-5; D gene unclear. The CDR3 covers 14 residues. Trimming stripped 0 bases from V and 0 bases from J, with 3 bases between. The germline CDR1 and CDR2 sequences are MNHEY and SVGAGI. DNA for the CDR3: TGTGCCAGCAGTTACTCGTATAGCAATCAGCCCCAGCATTTT. This gives the protein CASSYSYSNQPQHF.

The genes are TRBV5-1 and TRBJ1-2, with 11 bases aligning to TRBD1. Trimming took 0 bases from V and 4 from J; bases not matched to a gene: 5. Per germline, CDR1 SGHRS and CDR2 YFSETQ. This CDR3 has 16 residues. For the CDR3, the DNA is TGCGCCAGCAGCTTGGCCTGGACAGGGGGCCCCTATGGCTACACCTTC. This gives the protein CASSLAWTGGPYGYTF.

The chain joins TRBV28 to TRBJ1-6; the D gene is possibly TRBD1 (5 bases). Looked up from germline, CDR1 is MDHEN and CDR2 is SYDVKM. Trimming stripped 6 bases from V and 5 bases from J, with 11 bases between. This CDR3 is 14 amino acids long. For the CDR3, the DNA is TGTGCCAGCAGCTCGGGGGGGGATAATTCACCCCTCCACTTT. Translating it yields CASSSGGDNSPLHF.

This sequence joins TRBV7-2 and TRBJ2-3; 8 bases line up with TRBD2. From germline, CDR1 is SGHTA and CDR2 FQGNSA. This CDR3 region has 16 residues. The junction had 2 bases not matched to a gene; V was cut back by 0 bases and J by 0 bases. This CDR3 reads CASSLATSVSTDTQYF. As DNA, the CDR3 is TGTGCCAGCAGCTTAGCGACTAGCGTTAGCACAGATACGCAGTATTTT.

The chain is built from TRBV2 and TRBJ2-3; 12 bases are a match to TRBD2. Unmatched junction bases numbered 6, after V lost 4 bases and J lost 4 bases. Germline CDR1 is SNHLY and CDR2 is FYNNEI. The CDR3 is made up of 16 amino acids. The CDR3 nucleotides are TGTGCCAGCAGTGCCCTTGGACTAGCGGGATCAGATACGCAGTATTTT. This sequence encodes CASSALGLAGSDTQYF.

The chain recombines TRBV11-3 with TRBJ2-2; the match to TRBD1 covers 10 bases. The germline V gene has CDR1 SGHNT and CDR2 YENEEA. V shed 4 bases, J shed 4 bases, and the junction held 6 bases outside the gene matches. The CDR3 runs to 16 residues. CDR3 loop: CASSSRTGGFTGELFF. CDR3 nucleotide sequence: TGTGCCAGCAGCTCCAGGACAGGGGGGTTCACCGGGGAGCTGTTTTTT. The entire variable domain, with the rest obtained from reference TRBV11-3 and TRBJ2-2, is as follows: EAGVVQSPRYKIIEKKQPVAFWCNPISGHNTLYWYLQNLGQGPELLIRYENEEAVDDSQLPKDRFSAERLKGVDSTLKIQPAELGDSAVYLCASSSRTGGFTGELFFGEGSRLTVL.

J is TRBJ2-1 and V is TRBV20-1; TRBD2 aligns across 7 bases. The CDR3 covers 11 residues. CDR1 DFQATT and CDR2 SNEGSKA come from the germline V gene (reference sequence). After removal of 6 bases from V and 6 bases from J, the junction contained 2 bases not matched to a gene. CDR3 sequence: CSARTSNEQFF. The DNA for the CDR3 is TGCAGTGCAAGGACTAGCAATGAGCAGTTCTTC.

This chain uses TRBV11-3 with TRBJ1-1; TRBD1 is a possible D gene (5 bases). CDR1 SGHNT and CDR2 YENEEA come from the germline V gene. The CDR3 is made up of 15 amino acids. V gave up 5 bases and J gave up 3 bases, with 16 bases separating them. CDR3 bases: TGTGCCAGCAGCCCCCGGGGGGGGAGATACACTGAAGCTTTCTTT. It specifies CASSPRGGRYTEAFF.

This rearrangement joins TRBV9 to TRBJ1-6; possibly TRBD1 for D (5 bases). The CDR3 spans 15 residues. Trimming pared 0 bases from V and 6 bases from J, leaving 10 bases between. Germline assignment: CDR1 SGDLS and CDR2 YYNGEE. The CDR3 loop reads CASSVGGAGNSPLHF. For the CDR3, the DNA is TGTGCCAGCAGCGTAGGGGGCGCAGGTAATTCACCCCTCCACTTT.

V and J are TRBV27 and TRBJ2-3, with 7 bases that match TRBD2. V trimming: 5 bases; J trimming: 3 bases; junction bases outside the gene matches: 14. This CDR3 contains 17 residues. Germline values: CDR1 MNHEY, CDR2 SMNVEV (reference sequence). CDR3 in DNA: TGTGCCAGCAGTCCCCGCGGCTTTGGGGGGGAAACAGATACGCAGTATTTT. Amino acids: CASSPRGFGGETDTQYF.

The chain recombines TRBV5-4 with TRBJ1-2; 8 bases align to TRBD1. Trimming cost V 0 bases and J 2 bases; bases outside gene matches: 3. This CDR3 contains 15 residues. Germline CDR1 and CDR2: SGHNT and YYREEE (reference sequence). This CDR3 is CASSLGTGLNYGYTF. The CDR3 coding sequence is TGTGCCAGCAGCTTGGGGACAGGGCTCAACTATGGCTACACCTTC.

The J gene is TRBJ1-1, the V gene TRBV7-2; 7 positions agree with TRBD1. J was trimmed by 1 base and V by 5 bases; bases with no gene match: 7. From germline, CDR1 is SGHTA and CDR2 FQGNSA. The CDR3 runs 15 residues. The CDR3 reads CASSVQTGPNTEAFF. CDR3 nucleotide sequence: TGTGCCAGCAGCGTACAGACAGGGCCGAACACTGAAGCTTTCTTT. The full variable domain, completed using reference TRBV7-2 and TRBJ1-1, is GAGVSQSPSNKVTEKGKDVELRCDPISGHTALYWYRQSLGQGLEFLIYFQGNSAPDKSGLPSDRFSAERTGGSVSTLTIQRTQQEDSAVYLCASSVQTGPNTEAFFGQGTRLTVV.

V is TRBV11-2 and J is TRBJ2-1, with unresolved D. Trimming left V 2 bases short and J 4 bases short, with 12 bases between. The CDR3 sequence is 15 residues long. Germline CDR1 reads SGHAT; CDR2 reads FQNNGV. The CDR3 protein is CASSLSVAPYNEQFF. In DNA form, the CDR3 reads TGTGCCAGCAGCTTATCAGTTGCCCCTTACAATGAGCAGTTCTTC.

The CDR3 DNA reads TGTGCCAGCAGCCAAGAAACAGGGGGCAACTATGGCTACACCTTC. It specifies CASSQETGGNYGYTF. This chain joins TRBV14 and TRBJ1-2; 9 bases are shared with TRBD1. The CDR3 is made up of 15 amino acids. CDR1 is SGHDN and CDR2 is FVKESK in the germline V gene. Unmatched junction bases numbered 1, after V lost 0 bases and J lost 2 bases.

Points on this clone: The identical CDR3 is also encoded by other nucleotide sequences in the sample. V gene TRBV4-1 combines with J gene TRBJ2-7, with 8 nucleotides matching TRBD2. V gave up 1 base and J gave up 4 bases; unmatched junction bases: 9. Germline lookup yields CDR1 MGHRA and CDR2 YSYEKL. CDR3 size: 16 residues. The CDR3 region is CASSQARAGVSYEQYF. In DNA, the CDR3 is TGCGCCAGCAGCCAAGCCAGAGCGGGAGTCTCTTACGAGCAGTACTTC.

The chain has TRBV27 and TRBJ1-4, with D perhaps matching TRBD1 (5 bases). V was pared by 2 bases and J by 10 bases, with 14 bases between. This CDR3 is 14 amino acids long. Germline V gene sequence: CDR1 MNHEY, CDR2 SMNVEV (reference sequence). The CDR3 bases are TGTGCCAGCAGTTTAAAAGGGGAAATCGGAAAACTGTTTTTT. Residues: CASSLKGEIGKLFF.

The rearrangement joins TRBV7-2 to TRBJ1-1; unclear D gene. This CDR3 region has 15 residues. The V gene's germline CDR1 is SGHTA and CDR2 FQGNSA. V was clipped by 4 bases and J by 10 bases, with 22 bases between them. This CDR3 is CASSSPSLGRNGAFF. In DNA, the CDR3 is TGTGCCAGCAGCTCCCCCAGCTTGGGCCGCAACGGAGCTTTCTTT. The whole variable domain, filled in from reference TRBV7-2 and TRBJ1-1, reads GAGVSQSPSNKVTEKGKDVELRCDPISGHTALYWYRQSLGQGLEFLIYFQGNSAPDKSGLPSDRFSAERTGGSVSTLTIQRTQQEDSAVYLCASSSPSLGRNGAFFGQGTRLTVV.

The J gene is TRBJ2-1, the V gene TRBV10-1; TRBD2 aligns across 7 bases. The germline V gene encodes CDR1 WNHNN and CDR2 SYGVQD (reference sequence). Germline trimming cut 4 bases from V and 3 bases from J; bases unmatched to any gene: 3. CDR3 length: 14 amino acids. The CDR3 sequence: CASSGQRDYNEQFF. The CDR3 coding sequence is TGCGCCAGCAGTGGACAGCGGGACTACAATGAGCAGTTCTTC.

The J gene is TRBJ2-7, the V gene TRBV19; TRBD1 agrees at 9 bases. Germline V gene data show CDR1 as LNHDA and CDR2 as SQIVND (reference sequence). V dropped 6 bases and J dropped 2; count of bases not matched to a gene: 5. The CDR3 contains 14 residues. The CDR3 protein is CASSTGTGPYEQYF. The CDR3 DNA sequence: TGTGCCAGTAGCACCGGGACAGGGCCCTACGAGCAGTACTTC.

The chain combines TRBV10-3 with TRBJ2-2, with D possibly matching TRBD1 (6 bases). The V end was cut by 1 base, the J end by 0 bases, with 9 bases between. This CDR3 is 16 amino acids long. Germline CDR1 and CDR2: ENHRY and SYGVKD. CDR3 DNA sequence: TGTGCCATCAGTGAGTTCGGACAGACGAACACCGGGGAGCTGTTTTTT. Translated, it gives CAISEFGQTNTGELFF.

The V call is TRBV6-5, the J call TRBJ2-5, with D perhaps TRBD2 (6 bases). From germline, CDR1 is MNHEY and CDR2 SVGAGI. The CDR3 runs 15 residues. V lost 5 bases, J lost 1 base, and 14 bases lay in between. In nucleotides, the CDR3 is TGTGCCAGCAGTGGAGGAGGGACGGCCCAAGAGACCCAGTACTTC. Protein product: CASSGGGTAQETQYF.

V usage is TRBV10-1 and J usage is TRBJ2-3, with D perhaps matching TRBD1 (5 bases). Germline CDR1 is WNHNN and CDR2 is SYGVQD (reference sequence). The CDR3 length is 13 residues. Trimming shortened V by 2 bases and J by 11 bases, and 14 bases separated the two germline ends. CDR3 sequence reads: CASSENSQGEQYF. CDR3 DNA: TGCGCCAGCAGTGAGAATAGCCAGGGCGAGCAGTATTTT.

The V and J genes are TRBV5-1 and TRBJ2-5; TRBD2 agrees at 10 bases. V dropped 2 bases and J dropped 4; count of bases not matched to a gene: 5. CDR1 SGHRS and CDR2 YFSETQ come from the germline V gene. The length of the CDR3 is 15 residues. CDR3 sequence reads: CASSFGASGGETQYF. The CDR3 DNA follows: TGCGCCAGCAGCTTCGGGGCTAGCGGGGGAGAGACCCAGTACTTC.

The chain joins TRBV29-1 to TRBJ2-2; maybe TRBD1 (5 bases). Germline V CDR1 and CDR2: SQVTM, ANQGSEA. Trimming took 4 bases from V and 3 from J, leaving 9 bases between them. The CDR3 spans 13 residues. DNA for the CDR3: TGCAGCGTTGGCGACAGATACACCGGGGAGCTGTTTTTT. It translates to CSVGDRYTGELFF.

The chain has TRBV5-4 and TRBJ2-5; possible D gene TRBD2, 5 bases. CDR1 is SGHNT and CDR2 is YYREEE in the germline V gene (reference sequence). With 2 bases removed from V and 4 bases from J, the gap between germline ends came to 15 bases. This CDR3 has 15 amino acids. The CDR3 loop reads CASSFPGGDVETQYF. CDR3 nucleotides: TGTGCCAGCAGCTTCCCCGGAGGCGACGTAGAGACCCAGTACTTC.